A selection of T cell receptor beta chains follows, all from one sample in a study of T cells in Graves' hyperthyroidism and ophthalmopathy. One entry per CDR3 protein results from TCRdb running MiXCR on the multiplex PCR reads. The table includes a few hundred thousand distinct CDR3 sequences, approximately 15% detected once. Sequenced sample: blood. Receptors originate from a woman aged 18-29 years with Graves' hyperthyroidism that later progressed to Graves' ophthalmopathy. Both conserved end residues are part of each CDR3. A D gene is named only where the DNA matches it firmly. Clone size is given for some rows only: seen once, a few or many times, or a class if the clone is expanded.

V	size	D	J	DNA	CDR3
TRBV28	many	-	TRBJ2-5	TGTGCCAGCAGCACACAGCGGGTGCTTCAAGAGACCCAGTACTTC	CASSTQRVLQETQYF
TRBV4-2	-	TRBD1	TRBJ1-6	TGTGCCAGCAGCCAAGATGCCGGACAGGGGACTTCACCCCTCCACTTT	CASSQDAGQGTSPLHF
TRBV3-1	many	-	TRBJ1-2	TGTGCCAGCACCAGAACATCCGAAGGAGGCTACACCTTC	CASTRTSEGGYTF
TRBV13	many	TRBD2	TRBJ2-1	TGTGCCAGCAGCCCGGGACTAGGAACCGTGCCCTCGGAGCAGTTCTTC	CASSPGLGTVPSEQFF
TRBV6-1	many	TRBD2	TRBJ2-5	TGTGCCAGCAGTGGCCAGGGAGGGGTCCCAGAGACCCAGTACTTC	CASSGQGGVPETQYF
TRBV7-2	few	TRBD2	TRBJ2-7	TGTGCCAGCAGCTTTAGCGGGAACTCCTACGAGCAGTACTTC	CASSFSGNSYEQYF
TRBV7-8	many	TRBD2	TRBJ2-5	TGTGCCAGCAGCTTACGGGGGACTAGCGGGAGGAGGGAAGAGACCCAGTACTTC	CASSLRGTSGRREETQYF
TRBV20-1	many	-	TRBJ2-1	TGCAGTGCCTTAACGGCCTACAATGAGCAGTTCTTC	CSALTAYNEQFF
TRBV20-1	many	-	TRBJ1-1	TGCAGTGCTAGAGTGCCAGAAATGAACACTGAAGCTTTCTTT	CSARVPEMNTEAFF
TRBV11-2	-	-	TRBJ2-7	TGTGCCAGTAGTATTGGGGCACTCTCCTACGAGCAGTACTTC	CASSIGALSYEQYF
TRBV24-1	few	TRBD2	TRBJ2-3	TGTGCCACCAGTGAGTCCCTAGCGGGAGATACGCAGTATTTT	CATSESLAGDTQYF
TRBV6-1	few	TRBD2	TRBJ2-2	TGTGCCAGCAGTGAACTAGCGGCTCCTGGCACCGGGGAGCTGTTTTTT	CASSELAAPGTGELFF
TRBV28	many	TRBD2	TRBJ2-2	TGTGCCAGCAGTCCCTTACTAGCGGGAGACACCGGGGAGCTGTTTTTT	CASSPLLAGDTGELFF
TRBV12-3/TRBV12-4	many	-	TRBJ1-1	TGTGCCAGCAGTTTGACTCCGGCACTGGACACTGAAGCTTTCTTT	CASSLTPALDTEAFF
TRBV11-2	many	-	TRBJ2-5	TGTGCCAGCAGCTTCGACAGTGGAGGGGAGACCCAGTACTTC	CASSFDSGGETQYF
TRBV10-2	many	TRBD2	TRBJ2-7	TGCGCCAGCAGGACTAGCGGGACCGCCTACGAGCAGTACTTC	CASRTSGTAYEQYF
TRBV27	many	TRBD1	TRBJ2-7	TGTGCCACCACAGGGGTATCAGGCGAGCAGTACTTC	CATTGVSGEQYF
TRBV28	many	TRBD1	TRBJ2-2	TGTGCCAGCAGTTTAAGGGGACAGAGCGAGAACACCGGGGAGCTGTTTTTT	CASSLRGQSENTGELFF
TRBV7-9	-	-	TRBJ1-4	TGTGCCAGCAGCCCAACCCAATCAATTGCGGGTGTTGAAAAACTGTTTTTT	CASSPTQSIAGVEKLFF
TRBV5-6	few	TRBD1	TRBJ2-5	TGTGCCAGCAGCTTGGACAGGGGGATAGCAGCTCAAGAGACCCAGTACTTC	CASSLDRGIAAQETQYF
TRBV6-1	-	-	TRBJ1-6	TGTGCCAGCAGCGCTCTGCCCGTCCTCCACTTT	CASSALPVLHF
TRBV28	-	-	TRBJ2-1	TGTGCCAGCAGTTTAGGGGGCTGGTGGTTCTTC	CASSLGGWWFF
TRBV13	-	-	TRBJ1-1	TGTGCCAGCAGCTTAGACTCGCGCGATAACCCGAACACTGAAGCTTTCTTT	CASSLDSRDNPNTEAFF
TRBV6-5	many	-	TRBJ2-1	TGTGCCAGCAGTTACTCCCCAGGGTGGAATGAGCAGTTCTTC	CASSYSPGWNEQFF
TRBV27	many	-	TRBJ2-1	TGTGCCAGCAGAAGACTAGATCTCTACAATGAGCAGTTCTTC	CASRRLDLYNEQFF
TRBV3-1	many	TRBD2	TRBJ2-7	TGTGCCAGCAGCCGATTACTAGCGGGAGGACCCTACGAGCAGTACTTC	CASSRLLAGGPYEQYF
TRBV20-1	many	TRBD2	TRBJ2-3	TGCAGTGCTACTAGCGGGACGAGCACAGATACGCAGTATTTT	CSATSGTSTDTQYF
TRBV9	few	-	TRBJ2-1	TGTGCCAGCAGCGCCCGCCGGGACTCAACTCAATACAATGAGCAGTTCTTC	CASSARRDSTQYNEQFF
TRBV28	many	TRBD2	TRBJ2-1	TGTGCCAGCAGACTACCCTACGGGACTAGCGATTACAATGAGCAGTTCTTC	CASRLPYGTSDYNEQFF
TRBV6-2/TRBV6-3	few	TRBD1	TRBJ1-5	TGTGCCAGCAGTTACTCGCACAGGGGGATTCAGCCCCAGCATTTT	CASSYSHRGIQPQHF
TRBV6-1	many	-	TRBJ1-1	TGTGCCAGCAGTGAATTCTGGACGAACACTGAAGCTTTCTTT	CASSEFWTNTEAFF
TRBV28	many	TRBD1	TRBJ1-1	TGTGCCAGCACAAAGACAGGGTGGGAAACTGAAGCTTTCTTT	CASTKTGWETEAFF
TRBV5-1	many	-	TRBJ2-1	TGCGCCAGCAGCGCTACAGGAGACGCTAGCGCGTACAATGAGCAGTTCTTC	CASSATGDASAYNEQFF
TRBV20-1	few	TRBD2	TRBJ2-2	TGCAGTGCTACACCTCCCGGACTAGCGGGAGGGGGCACCGGGGAGCTGTTTTTT	CSATPPGLAGGGTGELFF
TRBV7-9	many	-	TRBJ2-1	TGTGCCAGCAGCGCCCTTGGAGCGGGTGGTTACAATGAGCAGTTCTTC	CASSALGAGGYNEQFF
TRBV6-2/TRBV6-3	-	-	TRBJ2-2	TGTGCCAGCAGTTTTCCGACAGGGACTCCCGGGGAGCTGTTTTTT	CASSFPTGTPGELFF
TRBV28	many	-	TRBJ1-1	TGTGCCAGCAGTTTGGTCATGAACACTGAAACTTTCTTT	CASSLVMNTETFF
TRBV28	many	TRBD1	TRBJ2-7	TGTGCCATTACTAAGGGGACAGGGGGCCGAGGGCAGTACTTC	CAITKGTGGRGQYF
TRBV5-4	-	TRBD2	TRBJ2-1	TGTGCCAGCAGCGGAACTAGCGCCTACGATGAGCAGTTCTTC	CASSGTSAYDEQFF
TRBV2	many	TRBD1	TRBJ1-6	TGTGCCGGAGGACAGGGCTGGAATTCACCCCTCCACTTT	CAGGQGWNSPLHF
TRBV7-9	many	-	TRBJ2-5	TGTGCCAGCAGCTTAGGAGGGACACCCCCTACAACCCAGTACTTC	CASSLGGTPPTTQYF
TRBV11-2	once	-	TRBJ2-7	TGTGCCAGCAGCTTAGAATACAGGGCTGCCCTATACGAGCAGTACTTC	CASSLEYRAALYEQYF
TRBV13	many	TRBD2	TRBJ2-7	TGTACCAGCAGCCCCCCGGAGGCGGGAGGGCCAGAAGAGCAGTACTTC	CTSSPPEAGGPEEQYF
TRBV28	once	-	TRBJ2-2	TGTGCCAGCATGTACAGAACGAACACCGGGGAGCTGTTTTTT	CASMYRTNTGELFF
TRBV12-3/TRBV12-4	many	TRBD2	TRBJ2-5	TGTGCCAGCACCAAAGCGGGGGGATCCCAAACCCAGTACTTC	CASTKAGGSQTQYF
TRBV29-1	many	-	TRBJ2-7	TGCAGCGTTGAAGGGCAGTCCTACGAGCAGTACTTC	CSVEGQSYEQYF
TRBV4-2	few	-	TRBJ2-3	TGTGCCAGCAGCCAAGAATTTGGGGGCCGCACAGATACGCAGTATTTT	CASSQEFGGRTDTQYF
TRBV9	few	TRBD2	TRBJ2-1	TGTGCCAGCAGCGTAGTCTCGACTAGCGGGGCCCCCTACAATGAGCAGTTCTTC	CASSVVSTSGAPYNEQFF
TRBV28	many	TRBD1	TRBJ1-4	TGTGCCAGCAGTTCCGACAGGGAAACAACGGAAAAACTGTTTTTT	CASSSDRETTEKLFF
TRBV20-1	few	TRBD1	TRBJ2-3	TGCAGTGCTGTCGACAGGGCTAGCACAGATACGCAGTATTTT	CSAVDRASTDTQYF
TRBV3-1	few	-	TRBJ2-2	TGTGCCAGCCGCAGACTAGGGAACACCGGGGAGCTGTTTTTT	CASRRLGNTGELFF
TRBV11-2	many	-	TRBJ2-7	TGTGCCAGCAGCTTAGAGGGGGGAACAATCTACGAGCAGTACTTC	CASSLEGGTIYEQYF
TRBV3-1	many	TRBD1	TRBJ2-5	TGTGCCAGCAGCCAAGGGACAGGAACCTCGGGGGAGACCCAGTACTTC	CASSQGTGTSGETQYF
TRBV7-9	few	TRBD2	TRBJ2-3	TGTGCCAGCAGTGTCCGGATGACTAGCGGGCTAACAGATACGCAGTATTTT	CASSVRMTSGLTDTQYF
TRBV7-8	-	TRBD2	TRBJ2-5	TGTGCCAGCAGCTTACGGGCTAGCGGGTACCAAGAGACCCAGTACTTC	CASSLRASGYQETQYF